This TCR beta chain was sequenced in a study of tumor-infiltrating lymphocytes in primary liver carcinoma. Findings and caveats of the study: The difference in top-250-clone fraction between tumors and blood was significant, favoring tumors (p = 0.039). Tumor region pairs outstripped tumor-adjacent and tumor-blood pairs in overlap.

cDNA specific to TCR beta was made from roughly 500 ng of total RNA, with a constant-region primer employed for priming. Three rounds of nested multiplex PCR with slightly modified ARM-PCR produced TCR beta libraries. PCR rounds one and two used TRBV1-TRBV30 forward primers with a C-beta reverse primer for around 10 cycles each. TCRdb used MiXCR to reprocess the multiplex PCR reads, holding one entry per CDR3 protein. The repertoire has about 44,000 distinct CDR3 sequences, around 80% of them found once; the top ten carry around two fifths. Per germline, CDR1 SGHNT and CDR2 YYREEE (reference sequence). The CDR3 covers 15 residues. For each extraction, RNA and DNA were obtained together from approximately 20-30 mg of unsorted bulk tissue. The patients, who had chronic HBV infection, were treatment-naive (untreated). About this clonotype: Its target is unknown. At one of its ends the junction is not consistent with the germline gene, which may arise from a read error.

This TCR came from a woman aged 30 to 39 with primary liver carcinoma and hepatitis B virus infection. The chain joins TRBV5-4 to TRBJ2-5; TRBD2 matches 11 bases. Sequenced input: tumor-adjacent normal liver tissue. The CDR3 loop is CAGSLGTSGQETHYF. The CDR3, as DNA: TGTGCCGGCAGCTTGGGGACTAGCGGACAAGAGACCCATTACTTC.